These 13 T cell receptor beta chains came from one sample sequenced in a study of T cells in tuberculosis. Some clones are missing from TCRdb's copy, which holds only in-frame ones; the method was immunoSEQ multiplex PCR. This sample carries 70,000 to 95,000 clones, around 90% of them seen once, and the ten largest clones take under 2.5%. After thawing and overnight rest, PBMC were stained with GMM-loaded CD1B tetramer, viability dye and anti-CD3 for sorting. C32 glucose monomycolate from Rhodococcus equi was loaded onto the CD1B tetramers. Sequences were obtained from CD1b-GMM tetramer-negative cells sorted from PBMCs. All receptors derive from an adult woman with latent tuberculosis.

CDR3: CASSLRFGSHRQETQYF. In DNA, the CDR3 is TGTGCCAGCAGCTTACGGTTTGGTAGCCACCGCCAAGAGACCCAGTACTTC. This chain connects TRBV7-2 to TRBJ2-5; no clear D. The CDR3 contains 17 residues. The germline CDR1 and CDR2 sequences are SGHTA and FQGNSA. With 2 bases removed from V and 1 base from J, the gap between germline ends came to 17 bases.

J is TRBJ1-6 and V is TRBV4-1; 10 bases line up with TRBD1. The CDR3 has 15 amino acids. V lost 5 bases, J lost 7 bases, and 5 bases stayed unmatched. CDR1 is MGHRA, CDR2 YSYEKL, per germline. This CDR3 is CASSSRTGGNSPLHF. The DNA of the CDR3 is TGCGCCAGCAGCTCTCGGACAGGGGGGAATTCACCCCTCCACTTT.

The count of this clone is one. V and J are TRBV19 and TRBJ2-5; TRBD2 matches 7 bases. This CDR3 is built from 15 residues. In germline, CDR1 is LNHDA, CDR2 SQIVND (reference sequence). The V and J ends lost 4 bases and 0 bases, in that order; junction bases with no gene match: 5. The CDR3 DNA follows: TGTGCCAGTAGTAGCTGGGAGGGCAACCAAGAGACCCAGTACTTC. Residues: CASSSWEGNQETQYF. Supplemented by reference TRBV19 and TRBJ2-5, the full variable domain reads DGGITQSPKYLFRKEGQNVTLSCEQNLNHDAMYWYRQDPGQGLRLIYYSQIVNDFQKGDIAEGYSVSREKKESFPLTVTSAQKNPTAFYLCASSSWEGNQETQYFGPGTRLLVL.

The rearrangement links TRBV28 to TRBJ1-2, with TRBD1 matching over 12 bases. V shed 5 bases, J shed 4 bases, and the junction held 2 bases outside the gene matches. Germline V gives CDR1 MDHEN, CDR2 SYDVKM. The CDR3 loop spans 14 amino acids. Here the CDR3 reads CASSGTGGGYGYTF. As DNA, the CDR3 is TGTGCCAGCAGTGGGACAGGGGGCGGCTATGGCTACACCTTC.

DNA for the CDR3: TGTGCCAGCAGCTTACTGAGCTCTGGAAACACCATATATTTT. Encoded protein: CASSLLSSGNTIYF. This rearrangement joins TRBV7-2 to TRBJ1-3; unclear D gene. The CDR3 has 14 amino acids. Trimming pared 2 bases from V and 0 bases from J, leaving 5 bases between. CDR1 is SGHTA and CDR2 is FQGNSA in the germline V gene.

CDR3 sequence (DNA): TGTGCCAGCAGGCTGGACAGAGGGGGCCCAGGGTATGGCTACACCTTC. Translation gives CASRLDRGGPGYGYTF. The chain joins TRBV2 to TRBJ1-2, with 7 bases matching TRBD1. V dropped 6 bases and J dropped 5; count of bases not matched to a gene: 15. Germline CDR1 reads SNHLY; CDR2 reads FYNNEI. The CDR3 totals 16 residues.

The V and J genes are TRBV4-2 and TRBJ2-2, with 11 bases identical to TRBD2. The CDR3 consists of 15 residues. The germline gives CDR1 LGHNA, CDR2 YNFKEQ. J gave up 6 bases and V 0 bases, and 0 bases lay outside the gene matches. CDR3 protein: CASSQETSGAGELFF. Here the CDR3 DNA reads TGTGCCAGCAGCCAAGAGACTAGCGGGGCCGGGGAGCTGTTTTTT.

The genes are TRBV10-1 and TRBJ2-2; a possible D gene is TRBD1 (5 bases). V dropped 4 bases and J dropped 2 bases, with 8 bases sitting between them. The germline gives CDR1 WNHNN, CDR2 SYGVQD (reference sequence). CDR3 length: 14 amino acids. The DNA for the CDR3 is TGCGCCAGCAGTGCACAGGTTAACACCGGGGAGCTGTTTTTT. It codes for CASSAQVNTGELFF.

The rearrangement joins TRBV5-1 to TRBJ2-5; TRBD2 matches at 10 bases. From germline, CDR1 is SGHRS and CDR2 YFSETQ. V lost 3 bases and J lost 5; bases outside the gene matches: 7. CDR3 length equals 15 residues. Written as DNA, the CDR3 is TGCGCCAGCAGCTCGACTACTAGCGGGGCCGAGACCCAGTACTTC. This translates into CASSSTTSGAETQYF.

The chain couples TRBV6-1 to TRBJ1-6; possibly TRBD1 for D (6 bases). V lost 10 bases and J 6 bases, leaving 13 bases between the germline ends. Germline V gene lookup returns CDR1 MNHNS and CDR2 SASEGT. This CDR3 is built from 13 residues. The CDR3 here is CATQTGTNSPLHF. DNA for the CDR3: TGTGCCACTCAAACAGGGACTAATTCACCCCTCCACTTT.

The V call is TRBV7-9, the J call TRBJ2-4, with a weak D call TRBD2 (5 bases). The CDR3 has 11 amino acids. Looked up from germline, CDR1 is SEHNR and CDR2 is FQNEAQ (reference sequence). Deletions cut 5 bases from V and 11 bases from J, with 10 bases between. This chain's CDR3 is CASSQSGFQYF. In DNA, the CDR3 is TGTGCCAGCAGCCAATCGGGATTTCAGTACTTC.

The chain recombines TRBV10-2 with TRBJ2-7; TRBD1 aligns across 10 bases. The germline V gene has CDR1 WSHSY and CDR2 SAAADI. Losses at the gene ends were 8 bases for V and 2 bases for J; bases not matched to a gene: 21. The CDR3 contains 19 residues. This CDR3 is CASFAAPGQGKGGAYEQYF. The CDR3 DNA reads TGCGCCAGCTTCGCTGCACCGGGACAGGGGAAGGGAGGGGCCTACGAGCAGTACTTC.

The V gene is TRBV27, the J gene TRBJ1-6, with a weak D call TRBD1 (5 bases). V was cut by 8 bases and J by 9 bases, with 8 bases left in between. There are 11 residues in the CDR3. Germline CDR1 and CDR2: MNHEY and SMNVEV (reference sequence). The DNA for the CDR3 is TGTGCCAGCGGGGGACTTTCACCCCTCCACTTT. Protein sequence: CASGGLSPLHF.